This TCR beta chain was recorded in a study of blood T cell repertoires in COVID-19 (dated by TCRdb to the early 2020s). Background for the entire study: Samples covering the acute and convalescent phases of COVID-19 were provided by collaborators in the United States, Italy and Spain. The material from the prospective study consisted of cDNA or gDNA derived from T cells, B-cell-depleted T cells, or PBMCs. Subjects who had been exposed to COVID-19, were actively infected with it, or had recovered from it provided the deeply sampled blood TCRbeta repertoires that made up the dataset. The repertoires were released in a freely available public database meant as a resource for research on the immune response to SARS-CoV-2. The samples were drawn from the first 160 participants of the ongoing ImmuneRACE study and from roughly 1,300 subjects provided by 6 global collaborators. Sample metadata almost always included a de-identified subject ID, COVID-19 status, age in years and sex. Where available, HLA class I and class II types were obtained from metadata supplied by the sample provider rather than from assay-based typing.

Germline trimming: 0 bases from V, 7 bases from J; junction bases outside gene matches: 4. The CDR3 runs 13 residues from the cysteine to the phenylalanine. Only the CDR3 DNA stays, 39 bases, in frame from base 1. Taken from the germline V gene, the CDR1 and CDR2 loops are SGHRS and YFSETQ. Details on this clone: The antigen it recognizes is unknown. The input lacks base qualities; no much larger clone sits a single base away.

Overall results and qualifications from the work: The amount of clinical and demographic metadata varied by source and participant and was provided uncurated.

The immunoSEQ Assay, a bias-controlled multiplex PCR, was used to amplify TCRbeta CDR3 regions from genomic DNA. The authors processed their data as follows. Within the assay, amplification of reference gene primers was used to estimate how many nucleated cells each sample contained. To quantify the absolute abundance of each unique TCRbeta CDR3 rearrangement, sequence reads were collapsed and filtered. Productive Simpson clonality was computed per sample as the square root of Simpson's diversity index over productive rearrangements. TCRdb took over this immuneACCESS table, retaining in-frame rearrangements with V and J assigned. Such tables are incomplete; in checked studies, under half of the missing clones stem from an unresolved V gene, and the remainder is unexplained. V and J calls and clone size are those listed in that table; D and trimming were worked out from the DNA. For this sample there are around 140,000 clones; about 80% appear just once. The biggest ten clones account for roughly 2.9% of the sample.

In the prospective study, participants were about 18 to 90 years old, resided in about two dozen geographic areas of the United States, and were enrolled through a virtual design. In the prospective study, cohorts were assigned on the basis of participant-reported clinical history obtained from a screening survey and a study questionnaire. Recovered participants in ImmuneRACE Cohort 3 were defined by two consecutive negative NP/OP PCR tests, clearance by a healthcare professional, or resolution of symptoms. In the prospective study, whole blood, serum and a nasopharyngeal or oropharyngeal swab were collected from each participant by mobile phlebotomists. Additional blood draws and questionnaires over an approximately 2-month period could optionally be provided by prospective study participants. Before DNA extraction, blood samples from the prospective study were shipped at room temperature or frozen.

The receptor was derived from a woman in her forties or fifties who had recovered from COVID-19. The specimen was PBMCs or T cells enriched from blood (not recorded which). The rearrangement combines TRBV5-1 with TRBJ2-7, and TRBD1 matches 7 of the central bases. The CDR3 protein: CASSLEGAREQYF. In nucleotide form, the sequence is TGCGCCAGCAGCTTGGAGGGGGCGAGGGAGCAGTACTTC.